This T cell receptor beta chain stems from a study of beta chain features in type 1 diabetes. This clone was seen just once. Its antigen is unidentified. Findings of the study overall: Reads derived from cDNA could over-represent cells showing high TCR expression. Relative to healthy donors, patients appeared to have naive, central memory and Treg TCRB repertoires that were more similar. Shorter TCRB CDR3s, moderately but significantly so, marked every one of the four CD4+ subsets in Type 1 diabetes patients.

Germline lookup yields CDR1 SGHRS and CDR2 YFSETQ. Trimming took off 1 base at V and 5 bases at J, with 14 bases between the two ends. This CDR3 spans 15 amino acids. Every bit of the isolated RNA underwent reverse transcription, so sequencing read expressed TCRB transcripts. Assay used: immunoSEQ multiplex PCR; TCRdb lists only in-frame clones, some missing. Counted here are 150,000 to 200,000 clones, 63% occurring once; the ten biggest clones make up around 0.08%. This chain uses TRBV5-1 with TRBJ2-3; D unresolved. Material for sequencing was naive CD4+ T cells from blood. This receptor was taken from a man aged 25 to 40 with type 1 diabetes. The CDR3 DNA reads TGCGCCAGCAGCTTGATTACGGCGGAGCTAGATACGCAGTATTTT. Its protein is CASSLITAELDTQYF.